This T cell receptor (beta chain) was captured by sequencing in a study of blood T cell repertoires in COVID-19. Across the study: The United States, Italy and Spain supplied acute and convalescent COVID-19 samples. T cells, B-cell-depleted T cells, or PBMCs provided the cDNA or gDNA that served as material.

Trimming took 0 bases from V and 1 from J; bases not matched to a gene: 5. The germline gives CDR1 MGHRA, CDR2 YSYEKL. This CDR3 comprises 16 residues. In its sample, this clone was seen once. Clones were read by immunoSEQ multiplex PCR, and TCRdb kept only the in-frame ones, dropping some. The table includes about 55,000 clones, roughly 86% detected once. The sequencing sample was made of peripheral blood. This TCR was sampled from a man aged 55 to 70 with active COVID-19. V and J are TRBV4-1 and TRBJ1-1; 7 bases match TRBD1. The CDR3 sequence: CASSQEPTGPNTEAFF. DNA for the CDR3: TGCGCCAGCAGCCAAGAGCCGACAGGGCCGAACACTGAAGCTTTCTTT.